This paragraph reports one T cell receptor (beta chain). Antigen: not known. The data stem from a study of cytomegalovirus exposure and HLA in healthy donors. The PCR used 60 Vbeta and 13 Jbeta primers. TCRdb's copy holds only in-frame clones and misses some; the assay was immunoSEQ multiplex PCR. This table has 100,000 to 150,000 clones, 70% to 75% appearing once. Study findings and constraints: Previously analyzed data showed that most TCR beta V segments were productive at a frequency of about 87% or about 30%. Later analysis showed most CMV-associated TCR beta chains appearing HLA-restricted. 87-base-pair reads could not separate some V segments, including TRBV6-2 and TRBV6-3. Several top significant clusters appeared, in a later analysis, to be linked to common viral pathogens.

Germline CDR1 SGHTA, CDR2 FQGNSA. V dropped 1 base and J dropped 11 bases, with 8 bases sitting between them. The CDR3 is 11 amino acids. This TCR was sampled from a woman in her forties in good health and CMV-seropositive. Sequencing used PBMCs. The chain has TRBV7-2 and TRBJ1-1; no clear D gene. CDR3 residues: CASSLGGAAFF. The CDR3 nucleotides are TGTGCCAGCAGCTTAGGGGGAGCGGCTTTCTTT. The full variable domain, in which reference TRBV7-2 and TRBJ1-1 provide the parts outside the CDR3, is GAGVSQSPSNKVTEKGKDVELRCDPISGHTALYWYRQSLGQGLEFLIYFQGNSAPDKSGLPSDRFSAERTGGSVSTLTIQRTQQEDSAVYLCASSLGGAAFFGQGTRLTVV.